The 17 T cell receptor beta chains listed next were all sequenced from one sample in a study of shared clonotypes between healthy human individuals. Terminally differentiated effector memory CD45RA+ cells were excluded by CCR7 positive selection of CD45RO-negative cells. Data came from immunoSEQ multiplex PCR; TCRdb stores just in-frame clones and leaves some out. The data show hundreds of thousands of clones, about 95% seen once. The sequencing input was naive CD8+ T cells sorted from blood. All receptors derive from a woman in her twenties or thirties in good health.

This chain connects TRBV7-9 to TRBJ2-7; D is tentatively TRBD1 or TRBD2 (5 bases each). V lost 5 bases and J lost 2, with 13 bases in between. Per the germline V gene, CDR1 is SEHNR and CDR2 is FQNEAQ (reference sequence). The CDR3 totals 14 residues. The CDR3 sequence is CASSRPGPAYEQYF. Here the CDR3 DNA reads TGTGCCAGCAGCAGACCGGGACCCGCCTACGAGCAGTACTTC.

The rearrangement joins TRBV30 to TRBJ2-7; 10 nucleotides align to TRBD2. The CDR3 runs to 13 residues. Germline CDR1 is GTSNPN and CDR2 is SVGIG (reference sequence). The junction had 7 bases not matched to a gene; V was cut back by 1 base and J by 10 bases. The CDR3 reads CAWSGLAGAQQYF. The DNA of the CDR3 is TGTGCCTGGAGTGGACTAGCGGGCGCTCAACAGTACTTC. Full variable domain (remainder filled in from reference TRBV30 and TRBJ2-7): SQTIHQWPATLVQPVGSPLSLECTVEGTSNPNLYWYRQAAGRGLQLLFYSVGIGQISSEVPQNLSASRPQDRQFILSSKKLLLSDSGFYLCAWSGLAGAQQYFGPGTRLTVT.

The chain carries TRBV4-1 and TRBJ2-5, with D unresolved. The germline V and J ends were trimmed by 4 bases and 5 bases, with 11 bases remaining between them. Germline CDR1 reads MGHRA; CDR2 reads YSYEKL. The CDR3 contains 13 residues. For the CDR3, the DNA is TGCGCCAGCAGCCTGACCCGTTTCGAGACCCAGTACTTC. As protein: CASSLTRFETQYF.

This sequence joins TRBV11-2 and TRBJ2-6; D is unresolved. This CDR3 has 15 amino acids. V lost 1 base, J lost 3 bases, and 7 bases lay in between. The germline gives CDR1 SGHAT, CDR2 FQNNGV. The chain's CDR3 is CASSLVLNGANVLTF. CDR3 DNA sequence: TGTGCCAGCAGCTTAGTTTTAAATGGGGCCAACGTCCTGACTTTC.

J is TRBJ2-7 and V is TRBV27; 7 bases fit TRBD1. Germline CDR1 is MNHEY and CDR2 is SMNVEV (reference sequence). The V and J ends lost 6 bases and 3 bases, in that order; junction bases with no gene match: 8. The CDR3 loop spans 14 amino acids. The CDR3: CASRTSDRFYEQYF. As DNA, the CDR3 is TGTGCCAGCAGAACTTCGGACAGGTTCTACGAGCAGTACTTC.

The chain couples TRBV28 to TRBJ2-1, with 10 nucleotides matching TRBD2. The CDR3 has 13 residues. The V gene end was trimmed by 11 bases and the J gene end by 5 bases; junction bases not matched to a gene: 6. Germline CDR1 and CDR2: MDHEN and SYDVKM. CDR3 in amino acids: CALPGTSDNEQFF. The CDR3 nucleotides read TGTGCCCTTCCCGGGACTAGCGACAATGAGCAGTTCTTC.

V is TRBV27 and J is TRBJ1-5; D is unresolved. The germline CDR1 and CDR2 sequences are MNHEY and SMNVEV (reference sequence). The CDR3 is 15 residues long. V was shortened by 0 bases and J by 6 bases, with 12 bases between the two germline ends. The CDR3 protein is CASSLSPGRSQPQHF. The CDR3 coding sequence is TGTGCCAGCAGTTTATCCCCGGGTCGGAGTCAGCCCCAGCATTTT.

The rearrangement links TRBV6-5 to TRBJ2-1, with 7 bases lining up with TRBD2. The CDR3 runs to 16 residues. Looked up from germline, CDR1 is MNHEY and CDR2 is SVGAGI. The trim removed 0 bases at V and 7 bases at J, leaving 9 bases unmatched. The CDR3 reads CASSYSMGEGGNEQFF. CDR3 coding DNA: TGTGCCAGCAGTTACTCGATGGGGGAGGGAGGGAATGAGCAGTTCTTC.

This clone was seen only once. As DNA, the CDR3 is TGTGCCAGCAGCTTATTTACTACTGAAGCTTTCTTT. Translated, it gives CASSLFTTEAFF. The chain joins TRBV7-2 to TRBJ1-1; D is unclear. The CDR3 has 12 amino acids. Germline V gene lookup returns CDR1 SGHTA and CDR2 FQGNSA. The germline V and J ends were trimmed by 2 bases and 5 bases, with 6 bases remaining between them.

V and J are TRBV7-9 and TRBJ2-1; a possible D gene is TRBD2 (5 bases). The CDR3 has 13 residues. Per germline, CDR1 SEHNR and CDR2 FQNEAQ (reference sequence). With 8 bases removed from V and 2 bases from J, the gap between germline ends came to 10 bases. The CDR3 bases are TGTGCCAGCGGTAGCGCTCCCTACAATGAGCAGTTCTTC. Amino acids: CASGSAPYNEQFF.

V and J are TRBV27 and TRBJ2-1; D gene ambiguous. CDR1 MNHEY and CDR2 SMNVEV come from the germline V gene (reference sequence). Trimming removed 8 bases at V and 5 bases at J, with 4 bases between. The CDR3 extends over 10 amino acids. This CDR3 reads CASGHNEQFF. The CDR3 DNA is TGTGCCAGCGGACACAATGAGCAGTTCTTC.

The chain's CDR3 is CASSLRQGNSEQYF. CDR3 nucleotides: TGCGCCAGCAGCCTGAGACAGGGAAATTCCGAGCAGTACTTC. The gene calls are TRBV4-1 and TRBJ2-7; TRBD1 matches at 7 bases. Germline assignment: CDR1 MGHRA and CDR2 YSYEKL. The CDR3 sequence is 14 residues long. V shed 4 bases, J shed 6 bases, and the junction held 9 bases outside the gene matches.

V and J are TRBV7-9 and TRBJ1-5, with a tentative D call TRBD1 (5 bases). Per the germline V gene, CDR1 is SEHNR and CDR2 is FQNEAQ (reference sequence). CDR3 length equals 18 residues. V was shortened by 1 base and J by 0 bases, with 16 bases between the two germline ends. In nucleotides, the CDR3 is TGTGCCAGCAGCTTAGTTACAGGCTACAAGTATAGCAATCAGCCCCAGCATTTT. This gives the protein CASSLVTGYKYSNQPQHF. Combining the CDR3 with reference TRBV7-9 and TRBJ1-5 gives the whole variable domain DTGVSQNPRHKITKRGQNVTFRCDPISEHNRLYWYRQTLGQGPEFLTYFQNEAQLEKSRLLSDRFSAERPKGSFSTLEIQRTEQGDSAMYLCASSLVTGYKYSNQPQHFGDGTRLSIL.

The V and J genes are TRBV7-9 and TRBJ2-7; possible D gene TRBD1, 5 bases. Germline V lookup: CDR1 SEHNR, CDR2 FQNEAQ (reference sequence). The length of the CDR3 is 18 residues. Trimming removed 3 bases at V and 1 base at J, with 22 bases between. The CDR3 protein is CASSFSSSSTVLSYEQYF. The CDR3 DNA is TGTGCCAGCAGCTTTTCTTCGTCCTCGACAGTCCTATCCTACGAGCAGTACTTC. The full variable domain, completed using reference TRBV7-9 and TRBJ2-7, is DTGVSQNPRHKITKRGQNVTFRCDPISEHNRLYWYRQTLGQGPEFLTYFQNEAQLEKSRLLSDRFSAERPKGSFSTLEIQRTEQGDSAMYLCASSFSSSSTVLSYEQYFGPGTRLTVT.

The chain links TRBV28 to TRBJ1-1, with D maybe TRBD1 (5 bases). Between the trimmed V and J ends, which lost 3 bases and 6 bases, there was a span of 14 bases. Per the germline V gene, CDR1 is MDHEN and CDR2 is SYDVKM. The CDR3 totals 14 residues. CDR3 nucleotides: TGTGCCAGCAGTTTGCGGGGGGGGACTCCTGAAGCTTTCTTT. The encoded protein is CASSLRGGTPEAFF.

Of note for this clone: Within the sample, other DNA sequences also encode this same CDR3. The rearrangement joins TRBV6-5 to TRBJ2-7, with TRBD1 as a possible D gene (6 bases). CDR1 and CDR2 (germline): MNHEY, SVGAGI. The length of the CDR3 is 14 residues. V dropped 0 bases and J dropped 4 bases, with 10 bases sitting between them. CDR3 bases: TGTGCCAGCAGTTACTCAGAACAGGGTTACGAGCAGTACTTC. Translation: CASSYSEQGYEQYF.

This clone has only one observation. The chain couples TRBV7-8 to TRBJ2-1; D is perhaps TRBD1 (6 bases). V shed 1 base and J shed 7 bases, with 20 bases lying between them. The length of the CDR3 is 17 residues. Per germline, CDR1 SGHVS and CDR2 FQNEAQ. CDR3 nucleotides: TGTGCCAGCAGCTTAGAGGTGCAGGGGTATCTCGAAAATGAGCAGTTCTTC. This translates into CASSLEVQGYLENEQFF. The full variable domain, in which reference TRBV7-8 and TRBJ2-1 provide the parts outside the CDR3, is GAGVSQSPRYKVAKRGQDVALRCDPISGHVSLFWYQQALGQGPEFLTYFQNEAQLDKSGLPSDRFFAERPEGSVSTLKIQRTQQEDSAVYLCASSLEVQGYLENEQFFGPGTRLTVL.